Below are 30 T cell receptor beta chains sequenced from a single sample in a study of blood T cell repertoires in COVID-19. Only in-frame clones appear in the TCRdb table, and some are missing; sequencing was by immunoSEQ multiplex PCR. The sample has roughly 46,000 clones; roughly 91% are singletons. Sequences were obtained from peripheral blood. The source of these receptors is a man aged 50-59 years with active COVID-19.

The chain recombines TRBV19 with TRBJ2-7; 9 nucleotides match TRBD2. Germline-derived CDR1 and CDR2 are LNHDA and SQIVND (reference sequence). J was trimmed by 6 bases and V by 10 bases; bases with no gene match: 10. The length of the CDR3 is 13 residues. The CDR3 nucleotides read TGTGCCACTAAAGAGGCTAGCGGGGCCGAGCAGTACTTC. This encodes CATKEASGAEQYF.

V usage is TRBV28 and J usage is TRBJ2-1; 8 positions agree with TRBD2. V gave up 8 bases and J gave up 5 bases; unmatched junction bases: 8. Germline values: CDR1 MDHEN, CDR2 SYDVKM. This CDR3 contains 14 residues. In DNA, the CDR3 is TGTGCCAGCTCGACGGGAGGGGTCAACAATGAGCAGTTCTTC. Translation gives CASSTGGVNNEQFF.

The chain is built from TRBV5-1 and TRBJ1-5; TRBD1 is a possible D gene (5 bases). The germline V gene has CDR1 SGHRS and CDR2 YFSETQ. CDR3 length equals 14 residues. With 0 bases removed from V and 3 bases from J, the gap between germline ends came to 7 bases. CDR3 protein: CASSLGTPNQPQHF. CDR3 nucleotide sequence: TGCGCCAGCAGCTTGGGGACACCCAATCAGCCCCAGCATTTT.

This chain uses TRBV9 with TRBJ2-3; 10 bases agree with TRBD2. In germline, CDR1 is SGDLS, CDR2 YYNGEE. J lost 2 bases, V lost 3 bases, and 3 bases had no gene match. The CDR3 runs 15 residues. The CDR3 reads CASSGLAGVTDTQYF. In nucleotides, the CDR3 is TGTGCCAGCAGCGGGCTAGCGGGGGTCACAGATACGCAGTATTTT.

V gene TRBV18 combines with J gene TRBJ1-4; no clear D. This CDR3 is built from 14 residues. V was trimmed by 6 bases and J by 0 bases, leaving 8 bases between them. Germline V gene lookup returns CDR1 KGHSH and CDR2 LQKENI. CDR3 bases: TGTGCCAGCTCCGCCGGAGCAACTAATGAAAAACTGTTTTTT. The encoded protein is CASSAGATNEKLFF.

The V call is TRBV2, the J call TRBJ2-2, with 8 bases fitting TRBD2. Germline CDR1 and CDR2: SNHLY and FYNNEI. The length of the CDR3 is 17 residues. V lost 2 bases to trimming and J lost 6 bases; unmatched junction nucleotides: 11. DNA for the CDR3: TGTGCCAGCAGTGAATCGGGCGGGGGGAACACCCCCGGGGAGCTGTTTTTT. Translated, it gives CASSESGGGNTPGELFF.

CDR3 nucleotide sequence: TGTGCCAGCAGCCTACACCGGGACTCCACTCGGTTCTTC. Residues: CASSLHRDSTRFF. The rearrangement joins TRBV4-2 to TRBJ2-1; perhaps TRBD2 as D (6 bases). With 4 bases removed from V and 15 bases from J, the gap between germline ends came to 19 bases. Germline V gives CDR1 LGHNA, CDR2 YNFKEQ. The CDR3 length is 13 residues.

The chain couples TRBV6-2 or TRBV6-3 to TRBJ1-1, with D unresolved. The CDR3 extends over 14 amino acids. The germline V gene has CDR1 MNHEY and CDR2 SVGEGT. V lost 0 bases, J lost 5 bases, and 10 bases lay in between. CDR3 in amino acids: CASSYSRVRTEAFF. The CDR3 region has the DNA TGTGCCAGCAGTTACTCCCGGGTGAGAACTGAAGCTTTCTTT.

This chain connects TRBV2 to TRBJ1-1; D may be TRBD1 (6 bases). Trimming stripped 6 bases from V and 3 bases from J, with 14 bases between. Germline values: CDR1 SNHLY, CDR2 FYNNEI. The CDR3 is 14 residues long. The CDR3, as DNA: TGTGCCAGCAGAGGGGAGGGGGGCTACACTGAAGCTTTCTTT. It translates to CASRGEGGYTEAFF.

The CDR3 nucleotides are TGTGCCAGCAGCCGGGGTAGCGGATCCTCCTACGAGCAGTACTTC. It codes for CASSRGSGSSYEQYF. The V gene is TRBV9, the J gene TRBJ2-7; tentative D call: TRBD2 (6 bases). Trimming pared 4 bases from V and 0 bases from J, leaving 14 bases between. The CDR3 length is 15 residues. Germline CDR1 SGDLS, CDR2 YYNGEE.

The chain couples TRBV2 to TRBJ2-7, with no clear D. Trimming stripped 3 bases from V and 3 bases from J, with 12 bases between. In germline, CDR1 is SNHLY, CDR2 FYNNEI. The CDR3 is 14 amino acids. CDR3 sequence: CASSESAGFYEQYF. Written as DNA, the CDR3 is TGTGCCAGCAGTGAGTCCGCAGGCTTCTACGAGCAGTACTTC. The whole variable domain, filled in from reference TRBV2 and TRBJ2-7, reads EPEVTQTPSHQVTQMGQEVILRCVPISNHLYFYWYRQILGQKVEFLVSFYNNEISEKSEIFDDQFSVERPDGSNFTLKIRSTKLEDSAMYFCASSESAGFYEQYFGPGTRLTVT.

This CDR3 reads CASSQDQKGLQPQHF. CDR3 sequence (DNA): TGTGCCAGCAGCCAAGATCAAAAGGGGCTTCAGCCCCAGCATTTT. The J gene is TRBJ1-5, the V gene TRBV3-1 (or the pseudogene TRBV3-2); perhaps TRBD1 as D (5 bases). The CDR3 is made up of 15 amino acids. The V and J ends lost 0 bases and 6 bases respectively, with 12 bases between them. CDR1 and CDR2 (germline): LGHDT, YNNKEL (reference sequence).

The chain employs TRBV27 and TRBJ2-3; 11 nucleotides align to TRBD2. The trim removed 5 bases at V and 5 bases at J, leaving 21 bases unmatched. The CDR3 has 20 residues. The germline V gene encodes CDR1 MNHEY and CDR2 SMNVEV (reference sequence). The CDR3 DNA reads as TGTGCCAGCAGTCTTAAACCCCCAGGGGTAGCGGGAGGGCCAGGAGATACGCAGTATTTT. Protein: CASSLKPPGVAGGPGDTQYF.

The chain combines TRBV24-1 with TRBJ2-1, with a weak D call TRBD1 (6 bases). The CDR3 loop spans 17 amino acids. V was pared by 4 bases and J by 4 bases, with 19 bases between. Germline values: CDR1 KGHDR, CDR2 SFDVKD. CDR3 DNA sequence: TGTGCCACCAGTGACCACACAGGGATCCGTAAATACAATGAGCAGTTCTTC. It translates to CATSDHTGIRKYNEQFF.

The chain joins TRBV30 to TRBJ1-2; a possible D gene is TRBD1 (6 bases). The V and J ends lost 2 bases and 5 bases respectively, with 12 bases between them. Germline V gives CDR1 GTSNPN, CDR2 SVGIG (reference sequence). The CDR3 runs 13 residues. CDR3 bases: TGTGCCTGGAGTCCCTCCGACAGGTATGGCTACACCTTC. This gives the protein CAWSPSDRYGYTF.

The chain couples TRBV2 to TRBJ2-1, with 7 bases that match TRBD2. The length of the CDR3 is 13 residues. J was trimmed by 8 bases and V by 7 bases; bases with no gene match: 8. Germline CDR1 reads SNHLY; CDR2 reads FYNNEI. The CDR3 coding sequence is TGTGCCAGCACTGTCAGCGGGGATGATGAGCAGTTCTTC. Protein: CASTVSGDDEQFF.

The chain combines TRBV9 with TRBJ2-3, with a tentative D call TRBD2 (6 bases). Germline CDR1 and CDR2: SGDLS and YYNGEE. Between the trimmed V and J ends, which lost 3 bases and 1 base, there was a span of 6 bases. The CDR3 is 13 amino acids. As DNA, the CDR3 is TGTGCCAGCAGCGCTAGCGGCACAGATACGCAGTATTTT. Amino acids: CASSASGTDTQYF. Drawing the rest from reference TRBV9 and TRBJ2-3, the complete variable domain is DSGVTQTPKHLITATGQRVTLRCSPRSGDLSVYWYQQSLDQGLQFLIQYYNGEERAKGNILERFSAQQFPDLHSELNLSSLELGDSALYFCASSASGTDTQYFGPGTRLTVL.

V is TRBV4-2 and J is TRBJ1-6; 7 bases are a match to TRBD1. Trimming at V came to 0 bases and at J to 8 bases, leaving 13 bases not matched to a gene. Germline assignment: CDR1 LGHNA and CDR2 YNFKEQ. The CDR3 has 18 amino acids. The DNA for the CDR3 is TGTGCCAGCAGCCAAGAGGGGGCTGGGACAGCCGACTATTCACCCCTCCACTTT. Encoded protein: CASSQEGAGTADYSPLHF.

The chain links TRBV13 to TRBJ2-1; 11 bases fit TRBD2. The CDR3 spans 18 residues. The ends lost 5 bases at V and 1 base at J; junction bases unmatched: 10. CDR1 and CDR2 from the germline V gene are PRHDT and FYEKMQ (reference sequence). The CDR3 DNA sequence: TGTGCCAGCAGCCCTAGCGGGGGGCCGCGTTTGTCCTACAATGAGCAGTTCTTC. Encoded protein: CASSPSGGPRLSYNEQFF.

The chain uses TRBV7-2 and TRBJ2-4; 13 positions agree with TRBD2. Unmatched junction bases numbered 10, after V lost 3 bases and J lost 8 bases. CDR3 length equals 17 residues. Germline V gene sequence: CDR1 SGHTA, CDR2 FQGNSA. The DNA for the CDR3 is TGTGCCAGCAGCTTCCAGACTAGCGGGGGGAGATCGGACATTCAGTACTTC. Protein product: CASSFQTSGGRSDIQYF. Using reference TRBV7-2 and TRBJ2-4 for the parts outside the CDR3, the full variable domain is GAGVSQSPSNKVTEKGKDVELRCDPISGHTALYWYRQSLGQGLEFLIYFQGNSAPDKSGLPSDRFSAERTGGSVSTLTIQRTQQEDSAVYLCASSFQTSGGRSDIQYFGAGTRLSVL.

The DNA of the CDR3 is TGTGCCAGTCGCAAGACTAGCGCGTCCTACAATGAGCAGTTCTTC. Protein sequence: CASRKTSASYNEQFF. This chain links TRBV7-9 with TRBJ2-1; the match to TRBD2 covers 8 bases. The CDR3 sequence is 15 residues long. Trimming at V came to 9 bases and at J to 1 base, leaving 8 bases not matched to a gene. Germline CDR1 reads SEHNR; CDR2 reads FQNEAQ (reference sequence).

CDR3 coding DNA: TGTGCCAGCAGTTACCGGGGAGGAGGGTCCCCCTACGAGCAGTACTTC. It specifies CASSYRGGGSPYEQYF. The rearrangement uses TRBV6-6 and TRBJ2-7, with a possible D match to TRBD2 (6 bases). V was pared by 2 bases and J by 2 bases, with 16 bases between. From germline, CDR1 is MNHNY and CDR2 SVGAGI (reference sequence). This CDR3 contains 16 residues.

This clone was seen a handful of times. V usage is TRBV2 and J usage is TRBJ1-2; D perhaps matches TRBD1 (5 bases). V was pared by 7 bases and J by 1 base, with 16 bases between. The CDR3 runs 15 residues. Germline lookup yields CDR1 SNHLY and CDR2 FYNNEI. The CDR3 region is CASIGARANNYGYTF. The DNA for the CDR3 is TGTGCCAGCATAGGGGCCAGGGCGAATAACTATGGCTACACCTTC.

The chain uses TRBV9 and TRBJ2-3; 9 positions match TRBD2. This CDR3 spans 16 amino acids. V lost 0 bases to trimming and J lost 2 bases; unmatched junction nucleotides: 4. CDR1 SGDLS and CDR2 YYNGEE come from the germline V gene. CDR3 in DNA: TGTGCCAGCAGCGTAGAGGGCGGGAGGGCCACAGATACGCAGTATTTT. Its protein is CASSVEGGRATDTQYF.

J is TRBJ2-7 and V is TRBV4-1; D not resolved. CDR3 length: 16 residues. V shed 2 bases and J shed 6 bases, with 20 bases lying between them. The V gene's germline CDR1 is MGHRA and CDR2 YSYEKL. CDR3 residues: CASSQPIHSSYGEQYF. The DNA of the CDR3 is TGCGCCAGCAGCCAACCCATCCACTCGAGTTATGGCGAGCAGTACTTC.

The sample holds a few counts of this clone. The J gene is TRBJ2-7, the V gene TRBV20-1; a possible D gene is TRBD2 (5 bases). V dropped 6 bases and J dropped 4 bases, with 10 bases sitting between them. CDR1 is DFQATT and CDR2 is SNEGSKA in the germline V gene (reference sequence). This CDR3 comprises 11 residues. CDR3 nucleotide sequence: TGCAGTGCCATGAGCGGTTACGAGCAGTACTTC. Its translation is CSAMSGYEQYF.

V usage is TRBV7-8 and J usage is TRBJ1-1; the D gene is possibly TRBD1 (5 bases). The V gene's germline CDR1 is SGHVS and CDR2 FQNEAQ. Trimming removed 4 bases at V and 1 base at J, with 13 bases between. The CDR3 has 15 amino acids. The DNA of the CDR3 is TGTGCCAGCAGCTCTGGGGCAGGCCCGAACACTGAAGCTTTCTTT. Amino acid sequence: CASSSGAGPNTEAFF.

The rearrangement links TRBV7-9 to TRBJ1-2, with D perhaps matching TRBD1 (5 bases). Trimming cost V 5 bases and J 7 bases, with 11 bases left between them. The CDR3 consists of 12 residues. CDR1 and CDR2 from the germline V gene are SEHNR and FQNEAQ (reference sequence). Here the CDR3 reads CASSPRQFGYTF. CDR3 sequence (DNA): TGTGCCAGCAGCCCGCGACAGTTTGGCTACACCTTC.

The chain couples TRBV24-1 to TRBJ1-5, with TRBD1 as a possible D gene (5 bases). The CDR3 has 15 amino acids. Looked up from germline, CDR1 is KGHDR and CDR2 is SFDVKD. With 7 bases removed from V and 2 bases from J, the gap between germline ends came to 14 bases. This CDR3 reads CATSAGGRGNQPQHF. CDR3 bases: TGTGCCACCAGCGCCGGGGGACGAGGCAATCAGCCCCAGCATTTT.

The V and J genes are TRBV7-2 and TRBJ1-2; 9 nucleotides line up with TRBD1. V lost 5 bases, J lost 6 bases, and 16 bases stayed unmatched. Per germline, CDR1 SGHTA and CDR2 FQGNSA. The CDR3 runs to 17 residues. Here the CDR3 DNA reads TGTGCCAGCAGCCTTCTCGCGGGACAGGGAATATCCGATGGCTACACCTTC. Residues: CASSLLAGQGISDGYTF. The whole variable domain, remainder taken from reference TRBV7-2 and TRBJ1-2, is GAGVSQSPSNKVTEKGKDVELRCDPISGHTALYWYRQSLGQGLEFLIYFQGNSAPDKSGLPSDRFSAERTGGSVSTLTIQRTQQEDSAVYLCASSLLAGQGISDGYTFGSGTRLTVV.